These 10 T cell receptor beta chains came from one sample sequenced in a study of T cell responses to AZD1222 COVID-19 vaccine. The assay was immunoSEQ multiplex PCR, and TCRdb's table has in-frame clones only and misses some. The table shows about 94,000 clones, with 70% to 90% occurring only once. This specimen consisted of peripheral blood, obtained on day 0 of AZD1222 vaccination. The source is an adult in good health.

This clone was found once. The CDR3 DNA sequence: TGTGCCAGCAGTCTACGACAGGGCGGAGATTCACCCCTCCACTTT. This translates into CASSLRQGGDSPLHF. This chain links TRBV6-5 with TRBJ1-6; TRBD1 aligns across 7 bases. V lost 5 bases, J lost 8 bases, and 9 bases stayed unmatched. The CDR3 has 15 residues. Germline V gene data show CDR1 as MNHEY and CDR2 as SVGAGI.

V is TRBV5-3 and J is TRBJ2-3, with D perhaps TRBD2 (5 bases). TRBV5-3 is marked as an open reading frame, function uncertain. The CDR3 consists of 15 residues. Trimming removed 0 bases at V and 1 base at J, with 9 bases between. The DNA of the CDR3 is TGTGCCAGAAGCTTGGTAGTTAGCGGCACAGATACGCAGTATTTT. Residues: CARSLVVSGTDTQYF.

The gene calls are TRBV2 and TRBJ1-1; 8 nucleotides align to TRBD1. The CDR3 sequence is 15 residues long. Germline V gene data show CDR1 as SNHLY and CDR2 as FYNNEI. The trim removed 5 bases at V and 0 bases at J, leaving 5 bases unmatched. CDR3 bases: TGTGCCAGCAGTCGGGACAGGACTATGAACACTGAAGCTTTCTTT. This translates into CASSRDRTMNTEAFF.

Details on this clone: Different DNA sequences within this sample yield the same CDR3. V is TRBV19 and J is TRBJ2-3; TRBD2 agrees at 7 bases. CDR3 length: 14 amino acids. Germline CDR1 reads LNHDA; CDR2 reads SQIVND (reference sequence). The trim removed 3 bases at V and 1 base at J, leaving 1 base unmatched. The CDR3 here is CASSMGGGTDTQYF. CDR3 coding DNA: TGTGCCAGTAGTATGGGGGGGGGCACAGATACGCAGTATTTT.

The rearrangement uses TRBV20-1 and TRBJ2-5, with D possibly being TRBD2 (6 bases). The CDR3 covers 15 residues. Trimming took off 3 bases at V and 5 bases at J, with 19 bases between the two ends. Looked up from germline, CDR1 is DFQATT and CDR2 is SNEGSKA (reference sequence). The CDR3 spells CSASASGRNGETQYF. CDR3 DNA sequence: TGCAGTGCTAGTGCATCGGGGAGGAATGGGGAGACCCAGTACTTC.

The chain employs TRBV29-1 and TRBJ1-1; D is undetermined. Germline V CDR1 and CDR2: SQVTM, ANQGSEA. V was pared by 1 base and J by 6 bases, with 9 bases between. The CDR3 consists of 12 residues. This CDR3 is CSVEGPGPEAFF. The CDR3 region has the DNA TGCAGCGTTGAAGGCCCGGGCCCTGAAGCTTTCTTT.

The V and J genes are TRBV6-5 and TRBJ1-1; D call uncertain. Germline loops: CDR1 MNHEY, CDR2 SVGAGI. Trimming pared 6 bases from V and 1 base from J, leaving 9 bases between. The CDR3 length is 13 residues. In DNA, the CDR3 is TGTGCCAGCAGCCTCAGGCAGAACACTGAAGCTTTCTTT. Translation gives CASSLRQNTEAFF.

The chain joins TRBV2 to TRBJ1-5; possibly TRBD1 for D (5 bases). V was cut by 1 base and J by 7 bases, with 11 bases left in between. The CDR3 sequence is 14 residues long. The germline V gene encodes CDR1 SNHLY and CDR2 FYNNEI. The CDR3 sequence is CASSEGRDGQPQHF. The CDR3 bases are TGTGCCAGCAGTGAAGGCAGGGACGGCCAGCCCCAGCATTTT. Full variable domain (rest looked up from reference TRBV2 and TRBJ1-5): EPEVTQTPSHQVTQMGQEVILRCVPISNHLYFYWYRQILGQKVEFLVSFYNNEISEKSEIFDDQFSVERPDGSNFTLKIRSTKLEDSAMYFCASSEGRDGQPQHFGDGTRLSIL.

The CDR3 here is CSAPGVTEAFF. In DNA form, the CDR3 reads TGCAGTGCGCCAGGGGTTACTGAAGCTTTCTTT. This sequence joins TRBV20-1 and TRBJ1-1, with D possibly being TRBD1 (6 bases). Germline CDR1 is DFQATT and CDR2 is SNEGSKA (reference sequence). The CDR3 totals 11 residues. Trimming removed 6 bases at V and 5 bases at J, with 10 bases between.

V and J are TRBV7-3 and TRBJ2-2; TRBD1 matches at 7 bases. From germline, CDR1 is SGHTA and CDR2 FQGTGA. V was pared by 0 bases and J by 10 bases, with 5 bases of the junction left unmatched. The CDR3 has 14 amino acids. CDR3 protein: CASSLTGQRAELFF. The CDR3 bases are TGTGCCAGCAGCTTAACGGGACAGCGTGCGGAGCTGTTTTTT.